These 10 T cell receptor beta chains came from one sample sequenced in a study of technical replicates of blood from a handful of donors. The data were produced by immunoSEQ multiplex PCR, yet TCRdb's version contains in-frame clones alone and is incomplete. The sample carries tens of thousands of clones, around 97% recorded once. The sequencing sample was made of T cells isolated from PBMCs. Receptors originate from a human donor in good health.

This clone came up once. The chain recombines TRBV14 with TRBJ2-7, with a tentative D call TRBD2 (5 bases). V lost 0 bases, J lost 1 base, and 7 bases lay in between. CDR3 length equals 14 residues. The germline CDR1 and CDR2 sequences are SGHDN and FVKESK. CDR3 region: CASSQDPGSYEQYF. The DNA for the CDR3 is TGTGCCAGCAGCCAAGATCCGGGGTCCTACGAGCAGTACTTC.

The V and J genes are TRBV19 and TRBJ1-2; possibly TRBD1 for D (6 bases). This CDR3 spans 17 amino acids. Germline CDR1 and CDR2: LNHDA and SQIVND (reference sequence). Trimming cost V 4 bases and J 0 bases, with 18 bases left between them. For the CDR3, the DNA is TGTGCCAGTAGTACAGGGGCCCACCCACAATCTAACTATGGCTACACCTTC. Its protein is CASSTGAHPQSNYGYTF. Full variable domain (missing parts from reference TRBV19 and TRBJ1-2): DGGITQSPKYLFRKEGQNVTLSCEQNLNHDAMYWYRQDPGQGLRLIYYSQIVNDFQKGDIAEGYSVSREKKESFPLTVTSAQKNPTAFYLCASSTGAHPQSNYGYTFGSGTRLTVV.

The CDR3 DNA reads as TGCGCCAGCACCCCCAAGTATTCAGGGTTGGAACAGCCCCAGCATTTT. Translated: CASTPKYSGLEQPQHF. V and J are TRBV4-1 and TRBJ1-5, with a tentative D call TRBD1 (5 bases). The germline V gene has CDR1 MGHRA and CDR2 YSYEKL. V was pared by 7 bases and J by 7 bases, with 23 bases between. The CDR3 runs to 16 residues.

The chain has TRBV15 and TRBJ2-7, with 10 bases fitting TRBD1. The CDR3 totals 16 residues. Per the germline V gene, CDR1 is LNHNV and CDR2 is YYDKDF (reference sequence). The V and J ends lost 3 bases and 1 base, in that order; junction bases with no gene match: 6. CDR3 nucleotide sequence: TGTGCCACCAGCAGTGAGACAGGGGGCCGTTCCTACGAGCAGTACTTC. This gives the protein CATSSETGGRSYEQYF.

The chain joins TRBV28 to TRBJ2-3; possibly TRBD2 for D (6 bases). The germline V and J ends were trimmed by 7 bases and 0 bases, with 14 bases remaining between them. The germline V gene encodes CDR1 MDHEN and CDR2 SYDVKM. The CDR3 is made up of 15 amino acids. Written as DNA, the CDR3 is TGTGCCAGCAACTGGGCGGGGCTTAGCACAGATACGCAGTATTTT. Translating gives CASNWAGLSTDTQYF. Complete variable domain (other parts from reference TRBV28 and TRBJ2-3): DVKVTQSSRYLVKRTGEKVFLECVQDMDHENMFWYRQDPGLGLRLIYFSYDVKMKEKGDIPEGYSVSREKKERFSLILESASTNQTSMYLCASNWAGLSTDTQYFGPGTRLTVL.

This chain links TRBV27 with TRBJ2-5; TRBD2 might be the D (5 bases). Trimming pared 3 bases from V and 1 base from J, leaving 12 bases between. This CDR3 contains 15 residues. CDR1 and CDR2 from the germline V gene are MNHEY and SMNVEV (reference sequence). CDR3 nucleotide sequence: TGTGCCAGCAGTTTTGGACTCAGTACCCAAGAGACCCAGTACTTC. It encodes CASSFGLSTQETQYF.

The chain couples TRBV14 to TRBJ2-7, with D possibly matching TRBD1 (6 bases). CDR1 and CDR2 from the germline V gene are SGHDN and FVKESK. The CDR3 runs 11 residues. Trimming left V 5 bases short and J 5 bases short, with 7 bases between. CDR3 bases: TGTGCCAGCAGCACAGGGAACGAGCAGTACTTC. Residues: CASSTGNEQYF. Supplemented by reference TRBV14 and TRBJ2-7, the full variable domain reads EAGVTQFPSHSVIEKGQTVTLRCDPISGHDNLYWYRRVMGKEIKFLLHFVKESKQDESGMPNNRFLAERTGGTYSTLKVQPAELEDSGVYFCASSTGNEQYFGPGTRLTVT.

The V call is TRBV19, the J call TRBJ2-3; possible D gene TRBD1, 5 bases. V gave up 5 bases and J gave up 0 bases, with 15 bases separating them. The CDR3 has 16 amino acids. The germline CDR1 and CDR2 sequences are LNHDA and SQIVND (reference sequence). DNA for the CDR3: TGTGCCAGTAGTCCCTTCAGGGCATTTAGCACAGATACGCAGTATTTT. Translation gives CASSPFRAFSTDTQYF.

The V gene is TRBV27, the J gene TRBJ2-7, with D unresolved. Germline CDR1 reads MNHEY; CDR2 reads SMNVEV (reference sequence). This CDR3 has 13 amino acids. Trimming cost V 5 bases and J 0 bases, with 8 bases left between them. The CDR3 bases are TGTGCCAGCAGTGCCAGTGTCTCCTACGAGCAGTACTTC. It encodes CASSASVSYEQYF.

The chain links TRBV10-3 to TRBJ1-1, with 10 nucleotides matching TRBD1. V lost 7 bases to trimming and J lost 1 base; unmatched junction nucleotides: 6. Per the germline V gene, CDR1 is ENHRY and CDR2 is SYGVKD. This CDR3 contains 15 residues. The CDR3 DNA sequence: TGTGCCATCACCCCGAGGACAGGGGGGAACACTGAAGCTTTCTTT. This encodes CAITPRTGGNTEAFF.